The 27 T cell receptor beta chains listed next were all sequenced from one sample in a study of response to subunit inactivated influenza vaccine. TCRdb fed the RT-PCR reads into MiXCR, producing one record per CDR3 protein. The sample has about 780,000 distinct CDR3 sequences; less than 20% are singletons. Sequenced material: PBMCs from blood, taken 4 to 6 days after vaccination. The source is a middle-aged man who received an inactivated influenza vaccine.

The chain uses TRBV20-1 and TRBJ1-1; D is perhaps TRBD1 (6 bases). V lost 2 bases and J 1 base, leaving 8 bases between the germline ends. The CDR3 has 13 amino acids. From germline, CDR1 is DFQATT and CDR2 SNEGSKA (reference sequence). For the CDR3, the DNA is TGCAGTGCTAGACTGGACAGGAACACTGAAGCTTTCTTT. This codes for CSARLDRNTEAFF.

This clonotype was found a few times. This chain uses TRBV12-3 or TRBV12-4 with TRBJ2-7; D possibly uses TRBD1 or TRBD2 (5 bases each). The CDR3 covers 15 residues. Trimming took off 3 bases at V and 2 bases at J, with 14 bases between the two ends. CDR3 amino acids: CASSFVGALAYEQYF. In DNA, the CDR3 is TGTGCCAGCAGTTTCGTCGGGGCGCTGGCCTACGAGCAGTACTTC.

The sample holds many counts of this clonotype. The chain has TRBV29-1 and TRBJ2-7, with TRBD1 matching over 10 bases. CDR3 length: 15 amino acids. Germline CDR1 is SQVTM and CDR2 is ANQGSEA. The V and J ends lost 7 bases and 6 bases, in that order; junction bases with no gene match: 15. This chain's CDR3 is CSAQTGQGFFGEQYF. The CDR3 DNA reads as TGCAGCGCCCAGACGGGACAGGGGTTTTTTGGCGAGCAGTACTTC.

This clonotype was seen a handful of times. V gene TRBV6-2 or TRBV6-3 combines with J gene TRBJ1-1, with 10 nucleotides matching TRBD1. CDR1 and CDR2 (germline): MNHEY, SVGEGT. The V and J ends lost 3 bases and 1 base, in that order; junction bases with no gene match: 11. CDR3 length equals 18 residues. CDR3 amino acids: CASSYLPGQGIGNTEAFF. The DNA of the CDR3 is TGTGCCAGCAGTTATTTGCCGGGACAGGGGATTGGGAACACTGAAGCTTTCTTT.

The V gene is TRBV6-5, the J gene TRBJ2-1; D may be TRBD2 (7 bases). Trimming cost V 6 bases and J 9 bases, with 21 bases left between them. The germline gives CDR1 MNHEY, CDR2 SVGAGI. The CDR3 sequence is 15 residues long. The CDR3 protein is CASSYDGGGRPEQFF. The CDR3 bases are TGTGCCAGCAGCTATGATGGGGGGGGCCGTCCTGAGCAGTTCTTC.

This clonotype was found a few times. The CDR3 bases are TGTGCCAGCAGCAGGAGCATCCCGAACACTGAAGCTTTCTTT. Protein: CASSRSIPNTEAFF. The V call is TRBV5-6, the J call TRBJ1-1, with D uncertain. Trimming stripped 4 bases from V and 1 base from J, with 11 bases between. The CDR3 covers 14 residues. Germline values: CDR1 SGHDT, CDR2 YYEEEE.

This clonotype was detected a few times. J is TRBJ1-6 and V is TRBV20-1; D unclear. CDR3 size: 12 residues. Germline V lookup: CDR1 DFQATT, CDR2 SNEGSKA (reference sequence). Trimming cost V 7 bases and J 7 bases, with 11 bases left between them. CDR3 protein: CSVRLGNSPLHF. CDR3 nucleotide sequence: TGCAGTGTGAGGCTTGGGAATTCACCCCTCCACTTT.

The table lists this clonotype with a few counts. The V call is TRBV20-1, the J call TRBJ1-1, with D possibly being TRBD1 (5 bases). CDR3 length: 14 residues. The V end was cut by 0 bases, the J end by 2 bases, with 10 bases between. The germline gives CDR1 DFQATT, CDR2 SNEGSKA (reference sequence). The CDR3 nucleotides are TGCAGTGCTAGAGATTCCAGGGTAAACACTGAAGCTTTCTTT. Translated, it gives CSARDSRVNTEAFF.

This sequence joins TRBV12-3 or TRBV12-4 and TRBJ2-7; D is ambiguous. This CDR3 has 12 amino acids. Between the trimmed V and J ends, which lost 4 bases and 3 bases, there was a span of 7 bases. CDR3 DNA: TGTGCCAGCAGTTATACGAGCTACGAGCAGTACTTC. Translating it yields CASSYTSYEQYF.

Regarding this clonotype: One end of the junction does not line up with germline, which may come from a read error. This rearrangement joins TRBV7-2 to TRBJ2-7; tentatively, D is TRBD1 (6 bases). Germline-derived CDR1 and CDR2 are SGHTA and FQGNSA. CDR3 length: 16 amino acids. This CDR3 is CASSPHGVRGSSEQYF. The CDR3 DNA follows: TGTGCCAGCAGCCCCCACGGTGTCAGGGGCTCCTCCGAGCAGTACTTC.

This clonotype has ten or more counts. This sequence joins TRBV12-3 or TRBV12-4 and TRBJ2-1; 13 bases line up with TRBD2. J was trimmed by 4 bases and V by 4 bases; bases with no gene match: 1. The CDR3 consists of 15 residues. CDR3 amino acids: CASSSGLAGYNEQFF. The CDR3 DNA reads TGTGCCAGCAGTTCGGGACTAGCGGGGTACAATGAGCAGTTCTTC.

The rearrangement uses TRBV28 and TRBJ1-3; D perhaps matches TRBD1 (5 bases). Looked up from germline, CDR1 is MDHEN and CDR2 is SYDVKM. Trimming stripped 4 bases from V and 3 bases from J, with 16 bases between. The CDR3 contains 16 residues. The CDR3 region is CASSSLLGRSGNTIYF. CDR3 sequence (DNA): TGTGCCAGCAGTTCGCTTTTGGGGCGAAGTGGAAACACCATATATTTT. Full variable domain (remainder filled in from reference TRBV28 and TRBJ1-3): DVKVTQSSRYLVKRTGEKVFLECVQDMDHENMFWYRQDPGLGLRLIYFSYDVKMKEKGDIPEGYSVSREKKERFSLILESASTNQTSMYLCASSSLLGRSGNTIYFGEGSWLTVV.

The V call is TRBV7-8, the J call TRBJ1-1; D gene unclear. Per germline, CDR1 SGHVS and CDR2 FQNEAQ. Trimming removed 2 bases from V and 6 bases from J, with 13 bases in between. The CDR3 totals 14 residues. The CDR3 loop reads CASSLRVNWAEAFF. The CDR3 coding sequence is TGTGCCAGCAGCTTAAGGGTTAACTGGGCTGAAGCTTTCTTT.

This clonotype turned up a few times. The rearrangement links TRBV6-1 to TRBJ2-7, with D possibly being TRBD1 or TRBD2 (5 bases each). Per the germline V gene, CDR1 is MNHNS and CDR2 is SASEGT. Trimming cost V 6 bases and J 2 bases, with 17 bases left between them. The CDR3 sequence is 15 residues long. The CDR3, as DNA: TGTGCCAGCAGGCCGGGACGGGGCATCCCCTACGAGCAGTACTTC. It encodes CASRPGRGIPYEQYF.

This clonotype was detected only a few times. V and J are TRBV29-1 and TRBJ2-5; 13 nucleotides match TRBD2. The CDR3 runs to 14 residues. V was pared by 3 bases and J by 7 bases, with 5 bases of the junction left unmatched. Germline CDR1 SQVTM, CDR2 ANQGSEA. The CDR3 DNA follows: TGCAGCGTTGATGGGACTAGCGGGATCGGGACCCAGTACTTC. Translated: CSVDGTSGIGTQYF. Variable domain in full (rest from reference TRBV29-1 and TRBJ2-5): SAVISQKPSRDICQRGTSLTIQCQVDSQVTMMFWYRQQPGQSLTLIATANQGSEATYESGFVIDKFPISRPNLTFSTLTVSNMSPEDSSIYLCSVDGTSGIGTQYFGPGTRLLVL.

This clonotype has more than one count but fewer than ten. This sequence joins TRBV5-1 and TRBJ2-1, with TRBD1 identical over 8 bases. The CDR3 is made up of 17 amino acids. With V trimmed by 5 bases and J by 0 bases, 10 bases remained unmatched. Per germline, CDR1 SGHRS and CDR2 YFSETQ. CDR3 protein: CASSYGTGFSSYNEQFF. In DNA form, the CDR3 reads TGCGCCAGCAGTTATGGGACAGGCTTCAGCTCCTACAATGAGCAGTTCTTC.

This clonotype was counted only a few times. The rearrangement uses TRBV2 and TRBJ2-7; D is unresolved. Trimming shortened V by 5 bases and J by 2 bases, and 10 bases separated the two germline ends. Germline CDR1 and CDR2: SNHLY and FYNNEI. The CDR3 length is 13 residues. The CDR3 is CASSKTTPYEQYF. DNA of the CDR3: TGTGCCAGCAGTAAAACGACCCCCTACGAGCAGTACTTC. The full variable domain, rest sourced from reference TRBV2 and TRBJ2-7, is EPEVTQTPSHQVTQMGQEVILRCVPISNHLYFYWYRQILGQKVEFLVSFYNNEISEKSEIFDDQFSVERPDGSNFTLKIRSTKLEDSAMYFCASSKTTPYEQYFGPGTRLTVT.

V and J are TRBV6-2 or TRBV6-3 and TRBJ1-5, with D hard to call. Trimming left V 0 bases short and J 15 bases short, with 12 bases between. The germline gives CDR1 MNHEY, CDR2 SVGEGT. The CDR3 contains 12 residues. The CDR3, as DNA: TGTGCCAGCAGTTACTCCGGCTTATTGGTGCATTTT. It is translated as CASSYSGLLVHF.

This rearrangement joins TRBV4-3 to TRBJ2-1; D gene ambiguous. The CDR3 has 16 amino acids. Germline V gene data show CDR1 as LGHNA and CDR2 as YSLEER. Trimming took 0 bases from V and 0 from J, leaving 9 bases between them. In DNA form, the CDR3 reads TGCGCCAGCAGCCAAGAAGCTGGGAACTCCTACAATGAGCAGTTCTTC. This sequence encodes CASSQEAGNSYNEQFF.

This clonotype was counted between two and nine times. This chain uses TRBV12-3 or TRBV12-4 with TRBJ1-1; 8 bases are a match to TRBD1. This CDR3 is 14 amino acids long. After removal of 2 bases from V and 4 bases from J, the junction contained 3 bases not matched to a gene. Here the CDR3 DNA reads TGTGCCAGCAGTTTATTCGACAGGGGCACTGAAGCTTTCTTT. This codes for CASSLFDRGTEAFF.

The sample holds a few counts of this clonotype. V and J are TRBV5-1 and TRBJ1-6; TRBD1 agrees at 10 bases. Germline loops: CDR1 SGHRS, CDR2 YFSETQ. The V and J ends lost 3 bases and 7 bases, in that order; junction bases with no gene match: 4. CDR3 length: 15 residues. The CDR3 region is CASSWATGGNSPLHF. The CDR3 bases are TGCGCCAGCAGCTGGGCGACAGGGGGCAATTCACCCCTCCACTTT. The complete variable domain, with remaining parts taken from reference TRBV5-1 and TRBJ1-6, reads KAGVTQTPRYLIKTRGQQVTLSCSPISGHRSVSWYQQTPGQGLQFLFEYFSETQRNKGNFPGRFSGRQFSNSRSEMNVSTLELGDSALYLCASSWATGGNSPLHFGNGTRLTVT.

In this sample, this clonotype turned up many times. The gene calls are TRBV9 and TRBJ2-7, with a possible D match to TRBD2 (5 bases). The V gene lost 0 bases and the J gene lost 1 base, with 8 bases spanning the gap. From germline, CDR1 is SGDLS and CDR2 YYNGEE. The CDR3 spans 14 residues. CDR3 sequence (DNA): TGTGCCAGCAGCGTAGGGCTAGCATCCTACGAGCAGTACTTC. Protein sequence: CASSVGLASYEQYF.

The chain recombines TRBV7-9 with TRBJ1-4; D is perhaps TRBD1 (5 bases). Germline CDR1 reads SEHNR; CDR2 reads FQNEAQ (reference sequence). The CDR3 runs 13 residues. V lost 6 bases and J 4 bases, leaving 9 bases between the germline ends. The chain's CDR3 is CASRTQDNEKLFF. The CDR3 nucleotides are TGTGCCAGCAGAACACAGGATAATGAAAAACTGTTTTTT.

The rearrangement links TRBV7-2 to TRBJ2-3, with 14 bases identical to TRBD2. The V and J ends lost 4 bases and 2 bases, in that order; junction bases with no gene match: 5. The CDR3 spans 17 residues. The germline CDR1 and CDR2 sequences are SGHTA and FQGNSA. CDR3 residues: CASSSGLAGGITDTQYF. The CDR3 DNA reads TGTGCCAGCAGCTCAGGACTAGCGGGAGGTATCACAGATACGCAGTATTTT.

V is TRBV7-2 and J is TRBJ1-4, with D maybe TRBD1 (6 bases). Trimming took off 5 bases at V and 7 bases at J, with 14 bases between the two ends. The germline CDR1 and CDR2 sequences are SGHTA and FQGNSA. The CDR3 is made up of 14 amino acids. CDR3 amino acids: CASSLGTHGEKLFF. The CDR3 region has the DNA TGTGCCAGCAGCCTTGGGACACATGGTGAAAAACTGTTTTTT.

The chain combines TRBV12-3 or TRBV12-4 with TRBJ1-6; TRBD1 might be the D (6 bases). The CDR3 spans 16 residues. Between the trimmed V and J ends, which lost 3 bases and 4 bases, there was a span of 13 bases. CDR3 region: CASSFGGGVYNSPLHF. CDR3 nucleotide sequence: TGTGCCAGCAGTTTCGGAGGGGGGGTTTATAATTCACCCCTCCACTTT.

The sample holds many counts of this clonotype. The V gene is TRBV12-3 or TRBV12-4, the J gene TRBJ2-1; D is ambiguous. V lost 5 bases and J lost 5, with 22 bases in between. The CDR3 loop spans 17 amino acids. The CDR3: CASSTYDPGHGNNEQFF. CDR3 sequence (DNA): TGTGCCAGCAGTACCTACGACCCGGGTCATGGGAACAATGAGCAGTTCTTC.